This paragraph reports one TCR beta chain. Antigen: not known. The PCR ran on 60 Vbeta and 13 Jbeta primers. Clones were sequenced by immunoSEQ multiplex PCR, and TCRdb holds only the in-frame ones, with some missing. The data hold 150,000 to 200,000 clones, with roughly 70% observed a single time. The entry originates in a study of cytomegalovirus exposure and HLA in healthy donors. Study-level points and caveats: TCR beta V segments were, for the most part, productive about 87% or about 30% of the time in an earlier analysis. In a later analysis, compared with equally common non-associated chains, HLA-associated beta chains were more expanded. Most TCR sequences proved rare, with some public TCRs found in many donors. Three of the chains that were CMV-associated were confirmed in vitro to be specific for CMV antigens.

This receptor was identified in a woman aged 50 to 60 in good health and CMV-seropositive. The sample was PBMCs.

CDR3 nucleotides: TGTGCCAGCAGCCAGGCGGCGGGGGAGGATGAAAAACTGTTTTTT. Protein: CASSQAAGEDEKLFF. V is TRBV14 and J is TRBJ1-4; a weak D match, TRBD1 (5 bases). CDR1 is SGHDN, CDR2 FVKESK, per germline. This CDR3 is 15 amino acids long. V lost 3 bases, J lost 6 bases, and 14 bases lay in between.